This T cell receptor (beta chain) derives from a study of CD8 T cells in Susac syndrome. This CDR3 region has 15 residues. Germline V lookup: CDR1 LNHDA, CDR2 SQIVND (reference sequence). The trim removed 6 bases at V and 5 bases at J, leaving 7 bases unmatched. In blood CD8+ and CD4+ T cells, TCR beta underwent sequencing. The multiple sclerosis control cohort comprised treatment-naive individuals presenting with stable or active relapsing-remitting disease. TEMRA cells were FACS-enriched, with CD8+ and CD4+ T cells isolated negatively. The RNA input was about 0.5 to 1 ug, and it was reverse transcribed with random hexamers. By means of immunoSEQ multiplex PCR, TCR beta CDR3 spanning 54 Vbeta and 13 Jbeta underwent amplification. TCRdb fed the immunoSEQ multiplex PCR reads into MiXCR, producing one record per CDR3 protein. The table records approximately 160,000 distinct CDR3 sequences, approximately 93% of them present only once.

Sequencing was carried out using CD4+ T cells from PBMCs. This receptor was taken from a human donor with multiple sclerosis. The chain is built from TRBV19 and TRBJ1-5; 10 bases are shared with TRBD1. The CDR3 nucleotides are TGTGCCAGTAGGTCGACAGGGGGCGTCGATCAGCCCCAGCATTTT. It yields the protein CASRSTGGVDQPQHF.